This TCR beta chain was recovered during a study of regulatory and conventional T cells in RAG deficiency. Study-wide points: In Omenn syndrome, Treg and Tconv repertoires overlapped >80%. These Omenn syndrome Treg sorts may hold peripherally activated cells instead. Omenn syndrome and CID/AS patients had around 100-fold fewer unique Treg TCR beta sequences, versus roughly 10-fold elsewhere.

Turning to this clone: Its antigen is as yet unknown.

Blood CD4+ CD25-high CD127-low regulatory T cells supplied the genomic DNA template. The CDR3 has 13 residues. CDR1 is GTSNPN, CDR2 SVGIG, per germline (reference sequence). Trimming cost V 2 bases and J 4 bases, with 12 bases left between them. The table came from immunoSEQ multiplex PCR; TCRdb's copy has only in-frame clones and leaves some out. The sample consists of about 28,000 clones, under 95% of them appearing once. Another study also made use of these data, one on regulatory T cells. Per that study: Amplification used 52 TRBV primers and 13 TRBJ primers. Skewed V and J usage and few unique V-J pairs marked patient repertoires, most in Tregs.

The specimen sequenced was Tregs sorted from blood. The receptor's source is a human donor in good health. V gene TRBV30 combines with J gene TRBJ2-7; tentative D call: TRBD1 (6 bases). In DNA, the CDR3 is TGTGCCTGGAGTCGAAAGGACAGATACGAGCAGTACTTC. This codes for CAWSRKDRYEQYF. Complete variable domain (other parts from reference TRBV30 and TRBJ2-7): SQTIHQWPATLVQPVGSPLSLECTVEGTSNPNLYWYRQAAGRGLQLLFYSVGIGQISSEVPQNLSASRPQDRQFILSSKKLLLSDSGFYLCAWSRKDRYEQYFGPGTRLTVT.